This TCR beta chain came from a study of monozygotic twins with inflammatory bowel disease. Each sample's cDNA came from eight separate reactions. TCRdb re-called the 5' RACE reads, yielding one record per CDR3 amino acid sequence without DNA. The data include about 300,000 distinct CDR3 sequences; the top ten clones carry less than 6.5%. It was from whole blood, with no T cell sorting, that total RNA was isolated. Sequenced: blood. The sequence was collected from a human donor with ulcerative colitis or Crohn's disease, or a healthy co-twin of an affected twin (not recorded which).

The CDR3 spells CASSPPGADTQYF. This sequence joins TRBV18 and TRBJ2-3. The CDR3 has 13 amino acids. The germline gives CDR1 KGHSH, CDR2 LQKENI.